This is a list of T cell receptor beta chains from one sample in a study of T cell responses to AZD1222 COVID-19 vaccine. Clones were sequenced by immunoSEQ multiplex PCR, and TCRdb holds only the in-frame ones, with some missing. Of around 120,000 clones in the sample, about 90% were seen once. The material was peripheral blood, obtained 28 days after the second AZD1222 dose. The receptor source for this set is an adult who received the AZD1222 COVID-19 vaccine. Both conserved end residues are part of each CDR3. Fields, in order: D gene, J gene, V gene, clone size, CDR3 protein, CDR3 DNA. A D gene is named only where the DNA matches it firmly. Rows may omit the clone size; those that give it use once, few, many or a size class.

.	TRBJ2-1	TRBV4-2	.	CASGGDQFDEQFF	TGTGCCAGCGGAGGAGACCAGTTTGATGAGCAGTTCTTC
.	TRBJ1-1	TRBV11-3	.	CASSLLRDTEAFF	TGTGCCAGCAGCTTATTACGAGACACTGAAGCTTTCTTT
.	TRBJ2-1	TRBV19	.	CASSPGRSGEQFF	TGTGCCAGTAGTCCGGGACGGAGTGGTGAGCAGTTCTTC
.	TRBJ1-1	TRBV5-1	.	CASHQSTDMNTEAFF	TGCGCCAGCCATCAATCCACGGATATGAACACTGAAGCTTTCTTT
TRBD1	TRBJ1-1	TRBV4-2	.	CASSQGQGATDTEAFF	TGTGCCAGCAGCCAAGGACAGGGGGCGACTGACACTGAAGCTTTCTTT
.	TRBJ1-4	TRBV4-1	.	CASSHPKRGFDEKLFF	TGCGCCAGCAGCCACCCTAAGAGGGGCTTCGATGAAAAACTGTTTTTT
TRBD2	TRBJ2-7	TRBV5-1	.	CASSTGTSDAYEQYF	TGCGCCAGCAGCACAGGGACTAGCGACGCCTACGAGCAGTACTTC
TRBD1	TRBJ2-6	TRBV9	.	CASSLPRDSSGANVLTF	TGTGCCAGCAGCCTCCCAAGGGACAGCTCTGGGGCCAACGTCCTGACTTTC
.	TRBJ2-7	TRBV6-2/TRBV6-3	.	CASSYSEGSKGQYF	TGTGCCAGCAGTTACTCCGAGGGGAGTAAGGGGCAGTACTTC
.	TRBJ2-5	TRBV6-1	.	CASSEALRSETQYF	TGTGCCAGCAGTGAAGCCCTCCGGTCGGAGACCCAGTACTTC
.	TRBJ2-2	TRBV29-1	.	CSVEKVDTGELFF	TGCAGCGTTGAAAAAGTCGACACCGGGGAGCTGTTTTTT
.	TRBJ2-1	TRBV18	.	CASSQRTDNEQFF	TGTGCCAGCTCACAGAGGACAGACAATGAGCAGTTCTTC
.	TRBJ2-2	TRBV12-3/TRBV12-4	.	CASGSETRELFF	TGTGCCAGCGGATCTGAGACCCGGGAGCTGTTTTTT
.	TRBJ1-2	TRBV30	.	CAWSLRGYYGYTF	TGTGCCTGGAGCCTCCGGGGCTACTATGGCTACACCTTC
TRBD1	TRBJ2-7	TRBV5-1	.	CASSYDARQGYEQYF	TGCGCCAGCAGCTACGACGCCCGACAGGGCTACGAGCAGTACTTC
.	TRBJ2-7	TRBV30	.	CAWRTGVDYEQYF	TGTGCCTGGAGGACAGGAGTGGACTACGAGCAGTACTTC
.	TRBJ2-1	TRBV2	.	CASSEEGENEQFF	TGTGCCAGCAGTGAAGAAGGGGAAAATGAGCAGTTCTTC
TRBD1	TRBJ1-2	TRBV4-1	.	CASSQDLRDRQGPGKRTF	TGCGCCAGCAGCCAAGATTTAAGGGACCGACAGGGGCCCGGCAAGAGGACCTTC
.	TRBJ1-5	TRBV14	.	CASSQASGSYSNQPQHF	TGTGCCAGCAGCCAAGCATCAGGCTCTTATAGCAATCAGCCCCAGCATTTT
.	TRBJ1-6	TRBV27	once	CASSYSGWNSPLHF	TGTGCCAGCAGTTACTCAGGGTGGAATTCACCCCTCCACTTT
.	TRBJ1-6	TRBV28	.	CASSLIGGGYGPHSPLHF	TGTGCCAGCAGTTTAATTGGTGGGGGGTATGGTCCACATTCACCCCTCCACTTT
.	TRBJ1-6	TRBV10-3	.	CAISEEGSYNSPLHF	TGTGCCATCAGTGAAGAGGGCTCCTATAATTCACCCCTCCACTTT
TRBD2	TRBJ2-1	TRBV5-4	.	CASSPGLAGDNEQFF	TGTGCCAGCAGCCCGGGACTAGCGGGTGACAATGAGCAGTTCTTC
.	TRBJ1-5	TRBV3-1/TRBV3-2	.	CASSLINQPQHF	TGTGCCAGCAGCCTTATAAATCAGCCCCAGCATTTT
.	TRBJ1-5	TRBV28	.	CASSFWAVKTKNQPQHF	TGTGCCAGCAGTTTTTGGGCGGTGAAAACTAAAAATCAGCCCCAGCATTTT
.	TRBJ1-1	TRBV25-1	.	CASSEFEQDSKAFF	TGTGCCAGCAGTGAATTTGAGCAAGACAGCAAAGCTTTCTTT
.	TRBJ1-5	TRBV28	.	CASSSLGGGRQPQHF	TGTGCCAGCAGTTCCCTTGGTGGGGGGCGACAGCCCCAGCATTTT
TRBD1	TRBJ1-4	TRBV6-5	.	CASSYGQAPGEKLFF	TGTGCCAGCAGCTACGGACAGGCGCCGGGTGAAAAACTGTTTTTT
.	TRBJ1-6	TRBV27	.	CASSLRTASSYNSPLHF	TGTGCCAGCAGTTTAAGGACAGCAAGCTCCTATAATTCACCCCTCCACTTT
TRBD2	TRBJ2-1	TRBV6-4	.	CASSDSKRLAEALFSYNEQFF	TGTGCCAGCAGTGACTCGAAGAGACTAGCAGAAGCCCTCTTTTCCTACAATGAGCAGTTCTTC
.	TRBJ2-1	TRBV2	.	CASSPPSSARGNEQFF	TGTGCCAGCAGTCCTCCTTCTAGCGCTAGGGGCAATGAGCAGTTCTTC
.	TRBJ2-6	TRBV5-4	.	CASSFGGPSGANVLTF	TGTGCCAGCAGCTTCGGAGGGCCCTCTGGGGCCAACGTCCTGACTTTC
TRBD2	TRBJ2-7	TRBV7-2	.	CASSASGRVTYEQYF	TGTGCCAGCAGCGCCAGCGGGAGAGTCACCTACGAGCAGTACTTC
.	TRBJ1-4	TRBV5-8	.	CASSFLVAVATNEKLFF	TGTGCCAGCAGCTTCTTAGTAGCGGTTGCAACTAATGAAAAACTGTTTTTT
.	TRBJ1-2	TRBV19	.	CASHNTGSNYGYTF	TGTGCCAGCCATAACACCGGGTCAAACTATGGCTACACCTTC
.	TRBJ2-1	TRBV27	.	CASSLGLAVDEQFF	TGTGCCAGCAGTTTGGGATTGGCGGTGGATGAGCAGTTCTTC
TRBD1	TRBJ1-3	TRBV3-1/TRBV3-2	.	CASSQGRAGGSISGNTIYF	TGTGCCAGCAGCCAAGGCCGGGCAGGGGGTAGTATCTCTGGAAACACCATATATTTT
.	TRBJ1-4	TRBV9	.	CASSVGSSGRNEKLFF	TGTGCCAGCAGCGTAGGTTCGTCGGGCCGTAATGAAAAACTGTTTTTT
.	TRBJ1-3	TRBV7-9	.	CASSQLSRTGNTIYF	TGTGCCAGCAGCCAACTCAGCAGAACTGGAAACACCATATATTTT
.	TRBJ1-6	TRBV19	.	CASSSIENSPLHF	TGTGCCAGTAGTAGTATAGAGAATTCACCCCTCCACTTT